This T cell receptor beta chain comes out of a study of beta chain features in type 1 diabetes. Whole-study results and caveats: Naive, central memory and Treg TCRB repertoires seemed to resemble each other more closely in patients than they did in healthy donors.

Every bit of the isolated RNA underwent reverse transcription, so sequencing read expressed TCRB transcripts. Sequencing used immunoSEQ multiplex PCR; TCRdb keeps in-frame clones, though not all of them. The table shows under 950,000 clones, with under 20% occurring only once. About this clone: Its target is not known.

V gave up 6 bases and J gave up 8 bases, with 17 bases separating them. The CDR3 is made up of 14 amino acids. Per germline, CDR1 MDHEN and CDR2 SYDVKM. The clonotype originates from a woman between 18 and 29 years old in good health. The rearrangement uses TRBV28 and TRBJ2-1, with no clear D. The sample taken for sequencing was naive CD4+ T cells from blood. The CDR3 sequence is CASRPPAFRDEQFF. The CDR3 coding sequence is TGTGCCAGCAGACCTCCCGCGTTTAGGGATGAGCAGTTCTTC. Combining the CDR3 with reference TRBV28 and TRBJ2-1 gives the whole variable domain DVKVTQSSRYLVKRTGEKVFLECVQDMDHENMFWYRQDPGLGLRLIYFSYDVKMKEKGDIPEGYSVSREKKERFSLILESASTNQTSMYLCASRPPAFRDEQFFGPGTRLTVL.